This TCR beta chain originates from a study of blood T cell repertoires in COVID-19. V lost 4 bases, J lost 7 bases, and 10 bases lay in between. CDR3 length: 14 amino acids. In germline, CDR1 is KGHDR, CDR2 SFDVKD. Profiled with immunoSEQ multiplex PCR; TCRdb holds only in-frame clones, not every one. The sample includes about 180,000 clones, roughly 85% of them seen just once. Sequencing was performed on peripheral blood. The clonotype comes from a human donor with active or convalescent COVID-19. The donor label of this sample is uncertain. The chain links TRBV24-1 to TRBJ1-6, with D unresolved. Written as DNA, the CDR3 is TGTGCCACCAGTGAACCAGGCTACAATTCACCCCTCCACTTT. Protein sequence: CATSEPGYNSPLHF.